This T cell receptor beta chain emerged from a study of beta chain features in type 1 diabetes. The study, taken as a whole, reports: Shortening that was moderate but significant affected the TCRB CDR3s of Type 1 diabetes patients in all four CD4+ subsets.

The germline V and J ends were trimmed by 0 bases and 1 base, with 7 bases remaining between them. The CDR3 covers 16 residues. Germline values: CDR1 SGHTA, CDR2 FQGNSA. As concerns this clone: Its antigen remains unknown.

The authors reverse transcribed all of the isolated RNA, so sequencing captured expressed TCRB transcripts. TCRdb's table, derived via immunoSEQ multiplex PCR, lists solely in-frame clones and lacks some. The sample has around 250,000 clones, approximately 20% seen once. The clonotype comes from a woman in her 40s with type 1 diabetes. The sample comprised naive CD4+ T cells from blood. This chain joins TRBV7-2 and TRBJ2-6, with no clear D. Here the CDR3 DNA reads TGTGCCAGCAGCTTAGCTGTTAATTCTGGGGCCAACGTCCTGACTTTC. This codes for CASSLAVNSGANVLTF.